This TCR beta chain originates from a study of primary melanoma T cells and metastatic recurrence (dated by TCRdb to 2020 to 2021). As for the study more broadly: The cohort was made up of approximately 200 primary melanomas of stage T2 to T4, with thickness greater than 1 mm. The study examined whether T-cell fraction and T-cell repertoire clonality in primary melanoma tumors predicted patient outcome. The T-cell fraction measured by TCR beta sequencing was compared against progression-free survival as the clinical outcome. Histopathological grading of tumor-infiltrating lymphocytes was compared with the T-cell fraction derived from sequencing. Broad study findings and their caveats: A T-cell fraction above 20% appeared protective regardless of ulceration status, mitotic rate or nodal disease. An effective T-cell-mediated antitumor response in primary melanoma was framed by the authors only as a suggestion, not a demonstrated mechanism. The tumor T-cell fraction reportedly predicted progression-free survival independently of thickness, ulceration, mitotic rate and age. Progression-free survival prediction was reportedly improved more by adding T-cell fraction to tumor thickness than by adding any other histopathological variable.

To prepare the library, the immunoSEQ multiplex PCR assay was applied. High-throughput sequencing of the T-cell receptor beta chain was performed on primary melanoma tumor tissue. Per the original workflow: TCRB CDR3 sharing between samples and the distribution of insertions and deletions were included in the repertoire analyses. A gradient-boosted model ranked how well the T-cell fraction predicted outcome compared with histopathological variables. TCRdb limited this immuneACCESS table to in-frame rearrangements with V and J called. A share of clones is missing; checked studies link under half to unresolved V genes, and the rest is unexplained. The DNA gave D and trimming, while V, J and clone size come from that table. This sample has over 140 clones in its table, and under 90% of those were observed once. Together, the top ten hold over 13% of the sample. As encoded in the germline V gene (reference sequence), CDR1 is LNHDA while CDR2 is SQIVND. From cysteine to phenylalanine, the CDR3 is 12 amino acids long. The kept DNA is CDR3 alone, 36 bases in frame from the first base. The trim is 1 base for V and 10 bases for J, with a gap of 9 bases between the germline ends.

The patients had surgically resected primary melanoma that was considered potentially curable but at risk of metastatic recurrence. About this clone: The specificity of this receptor is unknown. Base-call qualities are not available, and no considerably larger clone is one nucleotide away.

The origin of this receptor is a human donor with melanoma. Recombination linked TRBV19 to TRBJ2-3; the D gene cannot be resolved reliably. The source material was melanoma tumor tissue. The DNA sequence reads TGTGCCAGTAGTATAGCATACGGGCCGCAGTATTTT. It translates to CASSIAYGPQYF.